These T cell receptor beta chains were read from a single sample in a study of T cells expressing NK-cell markers. TCRdb re-called the 5' RACE reads, yielding one record per CDR3 amino acid sequence without DNA. This repertoire comprises 150,000 or so distinct CDR3 sequences; its ten largest clones make up about 39%. The sequenced sample was blood T cells: a sorted CD56 or NKG2C T cell subset, CD4+ or CD8+ T cells, or bulk PBMC T cells (not recorded which). These receptors were taken from a woman between 50 and 59 years old in good health. CDR3s include the opening cysteine and the closing phenylalanine or tryptophan. Each record gives: V gene, J gene, CDR3 protein.

v_call: TRBV7-7
j_call: TRBJ2-1
cdr3_aa: CASSALDKLDEQFF

v_call: TRBV7-9
j_call: TRBJ2-5
cdr3_aa: CASRHSEETQYF

v_call: TRBV25-1
j_call: TRBJ1-1
cdr3_aa: CASSEYDDGINTEAFF

v_call: TRBV10-3
j_call: TRBJ1-3
cdr3_aa: CAISDPGGFGNTIYF

v_call: TRBV7-9
j_call: TRBJ2-1
cdr3_aa: CASSSKWTGVFNEQFF

v_call: TRBV20-1
j_call: TRBJ2-1
cdr3_aa: CSVPEGSYNEQFF

v_call: TRBV20-1
j_call: TRBJ1-4
cdr3_aa: CSARPRQGANEKLFF

v_call: TRBV5-1
j_call: TRBJ1-5
cdr3_aa: CASSLTGRDGNQPQHF

v_call: TRBV9
j_call: TRBJ2-5
cdr3_aa: CASSDPGQGGETQYF

v_call: TRBV9
j_call: TRBJ1-3
cdr3_aa: CASSGDGRNTIYF

v_call: TRBV7-6
j_call: TRBJ2-7
cdr3_aa: CASSPSGGGGYEQYF

v_call: TRBV24-1
j_call: TRBJ2-5
cdr3_aa: CATSDPTAFQETQYF

v_call: TRBV10-3
j_call: TRBJ2-4
cdr3_aa: CAISEGIDRLNNLAKNIQYF

v_call: TRBV30
j_call: TRBJ2-6
cdr3_aa: CAWSVAAGPGANVLTF

v_call: TRBV7-9
j_call: TRBJ2-3
cdr3_aa: CASGRTGLGTDTQYF

v_call: TRBV10-2
j_call: TRBJ2-5
cdr3_aa: CASSELAGHETQYF

v_call: TRBV12-3/TRBV12-4
j_call: TRBJ2-1
cdr3_aa: CASRSLNYGDNEQFF

v_call: TRBV6-5
j_call: TRBJ2-3
cdr3_aa: CASSPILEREVDTQYF

v_call: TRBV7-9
j_call: TRBJ2-1
cdr3_aa: CASSLEATSHQFF

v_call: TRBV10-2
j_call: TRBJ2-1
cdr3_aa: CASSGQGAREQFF

v_call: TRBV5-1
j_call: TRBJ2-3
cdr3_aa: CASSLEDPRTDTQYF

v_call: TRBV19
j_call: TRBJ2-4
cdr3_aa: CASSIRLRFTKNIQYF

v_call: TRBV4-1
j_call: TRBJ2-2
cdr3_aa: CASASRDSSTGELFF

v_call: TRBV11-2
j_call: TRBJ2-4
cdr3_aa: CASSPWPQGATKNIQYF

v_call: TRBV9
j_call: TRBJ2-3
cdr3_aa: CASSDFPAGRDTQYF

v_call: TRBV2
j_call: TRBJ2-1
cdr3_aa: CASSAGPYNEQFF

v_call: TRBV10-2
j_call: TRBJ1-1
cdr3_aa: CASSLDRLNTEAFF

v_call: TRBV9
j_call: TRBJ1-2
cdr3_aa: CASSVGRDRLYGYTF

v_call: TRBV6-5
j_call: TRBJ1-1
cdr3_aa: CASSSMTLRTEAFF

v_call: TRBV27
j_call: TRBJ2-2
cdr3_aa: CASSLSSSGRAPGELFF

v_call: TRBV12-3/TRBV12-4
j_call: TRBJ1-2
cdr3_aa: CASSSRDRVNYGYTF

v_call: TRBV7-2
j_call: TRBJ2-2
cdr3_aa: CASSLAWQGELAGELFF

v_call: TRBV20-1
j_call: TRBJ2-1
cdr3_aa: CSVPVRDRAYNEQFF

v_call: TRBV9
j_call: TRBJ1-1
cdr3_aa: CASSTQTDRMAFF

v_call: TRBV29-1
j_call: TRBJ2-2
cdr3_aa: CSVVGTGSGTGELFF

v_call: TRBV11-2
j_call: TRBJ1-2
cdr3_aa: CASSFQENPYGYTF

v_call: TRBV24-1
j_call: TRBJ2-2
cdr3_aa: CATSDPAWELFF

v_call: TRBV20-1
j_call: TRBJ2-7
cdr3_aa: CSARPYRASSYEQYF

v_call: TRBV5-6
j_call: TRBJ2-3
cdr3_aa: CASSLAGDSLTDTQYF

v_call: TRBV24-1
j_call: TRBJ2-1
cdr3_aa: CATGEDRVGNEQFF

v_call: TRBV27
j_call: TRBJ2-6
cdr3_aa: CASSTGANVLTF

v_call: TRBV12-3/TRBV12-4
j_call: TRBJ1-2
cdr3_aa: CASSPDRGWGYTF

v_call: TRBV27
j_call: TRBJ1-5
cdr3_aa: CASSLDRGRGQPQHF

v_call: TRBV5-6
j_call: TRBJ1-1
cdr3_aa: CASSTVGGMNTEAFF

v_call: TRBV4-1
j_call: TRBJ1-2
cdr3_aa: CASSQDRGNYGYTF

v_call: TRBV11-2
j_call: TRBJ2-5
cdr3_aa: CASRAGYQETQYF

v_call: TRBV14
j_call: TRBJ2-2
cdr3_aa: CASSASSGRFTGELFF

v_call: TRBV2
j_call: TRBJ2-4
cdr3_aa: CASSGEGENIQYF

v_call: TRBV4-1
j_call: TRBJ2-7
cdr3_aa: CASSQEGSGRHLSYEQYF

v_call: TRBV15
j_call: TRBJ2-1
cdr3_aa: CATSGGTSGRDYNEQFF

v_call: TRBV6-5
j_call: TRBJ2-1
cdr3_aa: CASSYSLGDTPSYEQFF

v_call: TRBV6-2/TRBV6-3
j_call: TRBJ2-7
cdr3_aa: CASSYVFRGVYEQYF

v_call: TRBV15
j_call: TRBJ2-5
cdr3_aa: CATSGGGRGETQYF